This T cell receptor beta chain originates from a study of T cells in tumors after PD-1 blockade. Study as a whole: Some patients also took daily vismodegib 150 mg during anti-PD-1 treatment. Peripheral blood samples averaged approximately 37,000 unique clonotypes and 95,000 to 120,000 templates.

Tumor or blood genomic DNA was sequenced, with inputs of roughly 550 ng to 6,500 ng. This clone showed up just once. What it recognizes is unknown. Clones were sequenced by immunoSEQ multiplex PCR, and TCRdb holds only the in-frame ones, with some missing. The data hold approximately 50,000 clones, with around 80% observed a single time. Study outcomes and limitations: About 41% of tumor TCR clonotypes were also found in blood.

This CDR3 is built from 12 residues. The germline V gene encodes CDR1 DFQATT and CDR2 SNEGSKA (reference sequence). V lost 3 bases to trimming and J lost 8 bases, with 11 bases between them. This sample comprised PBMCs, obtained before anti-PD-1 therapy. V usage is TRBV20-1 and J usage is TRBJ2-1, with D possibly called TRBD1 or TRBD2 (6 bases each). The sequence came from a human donor with advanced basal cell or squamous cell carcinoma (not recorded which). Here the CDR3 DNA reads TGCAGTGCTAGTCGGAGGGGGGATGAGCAGTTCTTC. Its protein is CSASRRGDEQFF.